The entry below describes one TCR beta chain. Clones were sequenced by immunoSEQ multiplex PCR, and TCRdb holds only the in-frame ones, with some missing. Here the sample spans hundreds of thousands of clones, about 90% being singletons. The entry originates in a study of blood T cell repertoires in COVID-19. As for the study in general: Some COVID-19 samples were acute and others convalescent; all came from the United States, Italy and Spain.

V was clipped by 4 bases and J by 2 bases; unmatched bases: 5. The germline CDR1 and CDR2 sequences are GTSNPN and SVGIG (reference sequence). The CDR3 consists of 14 residues. The chain links TRBV30 to TRBJ1-3; 7 positions agree with TRBD1. Sequencing was done on a sample of peripheral blood. The origin of this receptor is a middle-aged woman who had recovered from COVID-19. The CDR3 nucleotides read TGTGCCTGGATAAGACAGGGAGCTGGAAACACCATATATTTT. Its translation is CAWIRQGAGNTIYF.